This T cell receptor (beta chain) was recovered during a study of shared clonotypes between healthy human individuals. Germline CDR1 reads MNHEY; CDR2 reads SVGAGI. CDR3 length: 13 amino acids. V lost 1 base and J 8 bases, leaving 9 bases between the germline ends. Under the authors' procedure: Junction-only sequences produced by ImmunoSEQ had no quality scores, so filtering differed. Assay: immunoSEQ multiplex PCR; the TCRdb copy retains only in-frame clones and omits some. From that table come the V and J calls and clone size; the DNA was used to work out D and trimming. The sample carries 600,000 or so clones, 98% recorded once. Naive CD8 cells lacked CD45RO, underwent positive selection for CCR7 and left out terminally differentiated effector memory CD45RA+ cells.

Sequencing used naive CD8+ T cells sorted from blood. This chain joins TRBV6-5 and TRBJ2-1; the D gene is possibly TRBD2 (6 bases). The TCR sequence derives from a man younger than 40 in good health. CDR3 in DNA: TGTGCCAGCAGTTACTTCGGGGGAGATGAGCAGTTCTTC. Translation: CASSYFGGDEQFF.